The 31 T cell receptor beta chains presented below share a single source sample, sequenced in a study of T cell changes during pregnancy in multiple sclerosis (dated by TCRdb to between 2018 and 2020). The library was prepared using the immunoSEQ multiplex PCR assay. TCRdb obtained this table from immuneACCESS and retained in-frame rearrangements with V and J assigned. These tables miss some clones; where compared with another copy, unresolved V genes account for less than half of the shortfall, and the remainder is unexplained. This sample lists around 75,000 clones; 90% to 95% were detected once. The ten largest account for over 0.25% of the sample. Source: CD4+ T cells from peripheral blood mononuclear cells, taken in the third trimester of pregnancy. The source is a female donor in good health, enrolled as a control in a pregnancy study.

This clone was detected a few times. This chain joins TRBV10-3 and TRBJ1-1, with a weak D call TRBD1 (5 bases). This CDR3 has 15 amino acids. CDR1 and CDR2 from the germline V gene are ENHRY and SYGVKD. The V gene lost 6 bases and the J gene lost 1 base, with 15 bases spanning the gap. CDR3 DNA sequence: TGTGCCATCAGAGGAAGACAGCTCGAGAACACTGAAGCTTTCTTT. It specifies CAIRGRQLENTEAFF.

The sample holds a few counts of this clone. The chain recombines TRBV11-3 with TRBJ2-7, with 8 nucleotides matching TRBD1. The CDR3 totals 14 residues. Germline loops: CDR1 SGHNT, CDR2 YENEEA. V lost 0 bases and J lost 7; bases outside the gene matches: 5. The DNA of the CDR3 is TGTGCCAGCAGCTTAGATTCCAGGGGGCGAGAGCAGTACTTC. Its translation: CASSLDSRGREQYF. Complete variable domain (other parts from reference TRBV11-3 and TRBJ2-7): EAGVVQSPRYKIIEKKQPVAFWCNPISGHNTLYWYLQNLGQGPELLIRYENEEAVDDSQLPKDRFSAERLKGVDSTLKIQPAELGDSAVYLCASSLDSRGREQYFGPGTRLTVT.

The CDR3 nucleotides read TGTGCCAGCAGTTTAGAAAAGAAAGAGGGACAGAGGCTCTACGAGCAGTACTTC. Translating gives CASSLEKKEGQRLYEQYF. V is TRBV27 and J is TRBJ2-7, with 7 nucleotides matching TRBD1. The trim removed 2 bases at V and 3 bases at J, leaving 16 bases unmatched. The CDR3 length is 18 residues. Looked up from germline, CDR1 is MNHEY and CDR2 is SMNVEV (reference sequence).

The V gene is TRBV19, the J gene TRBJ1-4; TRBD1 matches 9 bases. CDR1 and CDR2 from the germline V gene are LNHDA and SQIVND (reference sequence). This CDR3 region has 14 residues. V lost 8 bases, J lost 4 bases, and 5 bases stayed unmatched. The CDR3 protein is CASARTGVNEKLFF. The CDR3 DNA reads as TGTGCCAGTGCGCGGACAGGGGTTAATGAAAAACTGTTTTTT.

This clone has more than one count but fewer than ten. CDR3 amino acids: CASSRGTGTSEQYF. The CDR3 DNA sequence: TGCGCCAGCAGCCGCGGGACAGGGACTAGCGAGCAGTACTTC. The rearrangement uses TRBV4-1 and TRBJ2-7, with a possible D match to TRBD1 (9 bases). CDR1 is MGHRA, CDR2 YSYEKL, per germline. Deletions cut 4 bases from V and 6 bases from J, with 16 bases between. CDR3 size: 14 residues.

The chain couples TRBV5-6 to TRBJ1-5, with D perhaps matching TRBD1 (6 bases). Germline CDR1 SGHDT, CDR2 YYEEEE. Between the trimmed V and J ends, which lost 4 bases and 4 bases, there was a span of 9 bases. The CDR3 is made up of 13 amino acids. CDR3 in DNA: TGTGCCAGCAGCCAGCAGGGGAATCAGCCCCAGCATTTT. Translated: CASSQQGNQPQHF.

This chain connects TRBV12-2 to TRBJ1-3; TRBD1, the table's D call, lacks a check against the DNA. TRBV12-2 counts as a pseudogene. The CDR3 loop spans 14 amino acids. The chain's CDR3 is CASRFEATGHTIYF. The CDR3 DNA is TGTGCAAGTCGCTTCGAGGCAACAGGGCACACCATATATTTT.

The chain couples TRBV5-1 to TRBJ2-3, with TRBD2 matching 12 bases. The germline gives CDR1 SGHRS, CDR2 YFSETQ. The V gene end was trimmed by 5 bases and the J gene end by 4 bases; junction bases not matched to a gene: 8. The CDR3 length is 16 residues. The CDR3 coding sequence is TGCGCCAGCAGTCCTAGCGGGGGGGTGGTGCCAGATACGCAGTATTTT. Translated, it gives CASSPSGGVVPDTQYF. Full variable domain (missing parts from reference TRBV5-1 and TRBJ2-3): KAGVTQTPRYLIKTRGQQVTLSCSPISGHRSVSWYQQTPGQGLQFLFEYFSETQRNKGNFPGRFSGRQFSNSRSEMNVSTLELGDSALYLCASSPSGGVVPDTQYFGPGTRLTVL.

In its sample, this clone was seen once. The V call is TRBV5-1, the J call TRBJ1-1; D remains unclear. The CDR3 totals 14 residues. Germline V gene data show CDR1 as SGHRS and CDR2 as YFSETQ. Between the trimmed V and J ends, which lost 4 bases and 6 bases, there was a span of 16 bases. This CDR3 reads CASSRVGGLPEAFF. The CDR3 region has the DNA TGCGCCAGCAGCCGGGTTGGAGGACTACCTGAAGCTTTCTTT.

This clone was observed a single time. The rearrangement uses TRBV10-2 and TRBJ2-7; D might be TRBD2 (5 bases). The V end was cut by 2 bases, the J end by 0 bases, with 14 bases between. The germline V gene encodes CDR1 WSHSY and CDR2 SAAADI. The CDR3 runs 16 residues. CDR3: CASSELLGLSSYEQYF. The CDR3 DNA reads TGCGCCAGCAGTGAGCTGCTCGGACTGAGCTCCTACGAGCAGTACTTC.

V is TRBV5-4 and J is TRBJ1-4; 9 bases are a match to TRBD1. Germline CDR1 is SGHNT and CDR2 is YYREEE (reference sequence). The ends lost 0 bases at V and 5 bases at J; junction bases unmatched: 2. The CDR3 has 15 amino acids. DNA of the CDR3: TGTGCCAGCAGCTTGGGGGACAGGGAAAATGAAAAACTGTTTTTT. This codes for CASSLGDRENEKLFF.

This CDR3 is CASSQVVRDNEQFF. As DNA, the CDR3 is TGTGCCAGCAGCCAAGTAGTACGGGACAATGAGCAGTTCTTC. This chain joins TRBV4-2 and TRBJ2-1, with D uncertain. The CDR3 covers 14 residues. Trimming removed 1 base at V and 5 bases at J, with 9 bases between. The germline gives CDR1 LGHNA, CDR2 YNFKEQ.

The V and J genes are TRBV7-2 and TRBJ1-6; 8 nucleotides agree with TRBD1. Germline V gene sequence: CDR1 SGHTA, CDR2 FQGNSA. V lost 0 bases and J lost 4; bases outside the gene matches: 8. The CDR3 length is 18 residues. Written as DNA, the CDR3 is TGTGCCAGCAGCTTAGCCCACAGGGGGTCTTTTTATAATTCACCCCTCCACTTT. It translates to CASSLAHRGSFYNSPLHF.

The chain has TRBV7-8 and TRBJ2-5, with D possibly being TRBD2 (5 bases). Between the trimmed V and J ends, which lost 5 bases and 5 bases, there was a span of 15 bases. The germline V gene has CDR1 SGHVS and CDR2 FQNEAQ. The CDR3 length is 14 residues. The CDR3 DNA reads as TGTGCCAGCAGCGTACAACCCGGAGGCGAGACCCAGTACTTC. Protein sequence: CASSVQPGGETQYF.

This rearrangement joins TRBV6-5 to TRBJ2-7; tentative D call: TRBD2 (6 bases). Trimming removed 6 bases from V and 7 bases from J, with 13 bases in between. The CDR3 is 12 amino acids. The germline V gene encodes CDR1 MNHEY and CDR2 SVGAGI. Written as DNA, the CDR3 is TGTGCCAGCAGCCGACTAGGTTGGGAGCAGTACTTC. This codes for CASSRLGWEQYF.

The gene calls are TRBV4-3 and TRBJ2-5; TRBD2 matches 9 bases. The V segment lost 0 bases and the J segment 4 bases; nucleotides outside the gene matches: 12. The CDR3 runs 18 residues. Germline assignment: CDR1 LGHNA and CDR2 YSLEER. The CDR3 protein is CASSQESKASGVLETQYF. The CDR3 nucleotides read TGCGCCAGCAGCCAAGAATCTAAGGCTAGCGGGGTTCTAGAGACCCAGTACTTC.

This clone was observed a single time. The chain uses TRBV4-2 and TRBJ1-5; perhaps TRBD1 as D (5 bases). CDR1 and CDR2 from the germline V gene are LGHNA and YNFKEQ. V lost 0 bases and J 7 bases, leaving 10 bases between the germline ends. The CDR3 totals 14 residues. CDR3 amino acids: CASSQDRVGQPQHF. CDR3 DNA sequence: TGTGCCAGCAGCCAAGACAGGGTTGGGCAGCCCCAGCATTTT.

This chain uses TRBV30 with TRBJ2-2; TRBD1 aligns across 11 bases. CDR1 is GTSNPN, CDR2 SVGIG, per germline (reference sequence). Losses at the gene ends were 7 bases for V and 7 bases for J; bases not matched to a gene: 5. The CDR3 sequence is 13 residues long. CDR3 DNA: TGTGCCTTCGGACAGGGGGCTGGCGGGGAGCTGTTTTTT. Protein product: CAFGQGAGGELFF.

The rearrangement links TRBV19 to TRBJ1-5; possible D gene TRBD1, 5 bases. Trimming removed 9 bases from V and 1 base from J, with 22 bases in between. CDR1 is LNHDA and CDR2 is SQIVND in the germline V gene (reference sequence). The CDR3 contains 17 residues. The CDR3 loop reads CASKTTWGGVSNQPQHF. CDR3 sequence (DNA): TGTGCCAGCAAAACCACCTGGGGGGGGGTGAGCAATCAGCCCCAGCATTTT.

The chain employs TRBV9 and TRBJ2-1; possibly TRBD2 for D (5 bases). CDR3 size: 14 residues. Trimming stripped 4 bases from V and 0 bases from J, with 8 bases between. Germline loops: CDR1 SGDLS, CDR2 YYNGEE. Written as DNA, the CDR3 is TGTGCCAGCAGCTTAACTAGCTCCTACAATGAGCAGTTCTTC. Its translation is CASSLTSSYNEQFF. Full variable domain (outside the CDR3, taken from reference TRBV9 and TRBJ2-1): DSGVTQTPKHLITATGQRVTLRCSPRSGDLSVYWYQQSLDQGLQFLIQYYNGEERAKGNILERFSAQQFPDLHSELNLSSLELGDSALYFCASSLTSSYNEQFFGPGTRLTVL.

V usage is TRBV2 and J usage is TRBJ1-4; perhaps TRBD1 as D (6 bases). The CDR3 covers 13 residues. Germline V gene sequence: CDR1 SNHLY, CDR2 FYNNEI. Trimming removed 6 bases from V and 4 bases from J, with 9 bases in between. CDR3 nucleotide sequence: TGTGCCAGCAGAAGGGGGGGTAATGAAAAACTGTTTTTT. This translates into CASRRGGNEKLFF.

This clone came up once. The CDR3: CASSLGRGQSTDTQYF. The CDR3 DNA reads as TGTGCCAGCAGCTTAGGGAGGGGGCAGAGCACAGATACGCAGTATTTT. The chain employs TRBV11-3 and TRBJ2-3; a possible D gene is TRBD1 (7 bases). V was shortened by 1 base and J by 0 bases, with 11 bases between the two germline ends. Germline V gene sequence: CDR1 SGHNT, CDR2 YENEEA. The CDR3 is 16 amino acids.

The chain recombines TRBV27 with TRBJ2-2, with 7 bases that match TRBD1. V was clipped by 6 bases and J by 1 base; unmatched bases: 2. Germline V lookup: CDR1 MNHEY, CDR2 SMNVEV (reference sequence). CDR3 length: 14 residues. The CDR3 sequence: CASSRDRNTGELFF. CDR3 nucleotides: TGTGCCAGCAGCCGGGACAGGAACACCGGGGAGCTGTTTTTT.

The chain uses TRBV10-3 and TRBJ2-7; 7 nucleotides match TRBD2. Germline V gene data show CDR1 as ENHRY and CDR2 as SYGVKD. V dropped 4 bases and J dropped 6; count of bases not matched to a gene: 6. The CDR3 spans 13 residues. The CDR3 sequence is CAISGVAGLEQYF. DNA of the CDR3: TGTGCCATCAGTGGGGTAGCGGGCCTCGAGCAGTACTTC.

V and J are TRBV19 and TRBJ1-6, with D unresolved. The V end was cut by 1 base, the J end by 6 bases, with 4 bases between. Germline V CDR1 and CDR2: LNHDA, SQIVND (reference sequence). The CDR3 sequence is 13 residues long. CDR3 nucleotides: TGTGCCAGTAGTATAGTGAGTAATTCACCCCTCCACTTT. As protein: CASSIVSNSPLHF.

The rearrangement uses TRBV18 and TRBJ2-7; D call uncertain. CDR3 length: 13 amino acids. Per germline, CDR1 KGHSH and CDR2 LQKENI. Trimming removed 1 base at V and 4 bases at J, with 8 bases between. The CDR3 loop is CASSPQTTYEQYF. The DNA of the CDR3 is TGTGCCAGCTCACCACAGACGACTTACGAGCAGTACTTC. The variable domain in full, with the rest retrieved from reference TRBV18 and TRBJ2-7, is NAGVMQNPRHLVRRRGQEARLRCSPMKGHSHVYWYRQLPEEGLKFMVYLQKENIIDESGMPKERFSAEFPKEGPSILRIQQVVRGDSAAYFCASSPQTTYEQYFGPGTRLTVT.

This clone was picked up one time. V gene TRBV7-2 combines with J gene TRBJ2-3, with D hard to call. Germline V lookup: CDR1 SGHTA, CDR2 FQGNSA. V dropped 1 base and J dropped 12 bases, with 14 bases sitting between them. This CDR3 is 13 amino acids long. CDR3 nucleotide sequence: TGTGCCAGCAGCTTAGAGCCCCCGCTTCCACAGTATTTT. It translates to CASSLEPPLPQYF.

The chain employs TRBV4-3 and TRBJ2-3; the match to TRBD2 covers 7 bases. The junction had 9 bases not matched to a gene; V was cut back by 3 bases and J by 6 bases. CDR1 LGHNA and CDR2 YSLEER come from the germline V gene. This CDR3 has 15 amino acids. CDR3 in amino acids: CASSQMAGVSDTQYF. DNA for the CDR3: TGCGCCAGCAGCCAGATGGCGGGGGTATCGGATACGCAGTATTTT.

The V and J genes are TRBV30 and TRBJ1-1, with 9 bases matching TRBD1. The CDR3 is made up of 14 amino acids. The junction had 4 bases not matched to a gene; V was cut back by 4 bases and J by 1 base. Germline V lookup: CDR1 GTSNPN, CDR2 SVGIG (reference sequence). CDR3 sequence: CAWNRDRENTEAFF. DNA of the CDR3: TGTGCCTGGAACCGGGACAGGGAGAACACTGAAGCTTTCTTT.

The CDR3 sequence: CAISESTGEEKLFF. CDR3 in DNA: TGTGCCATCAGTGAGTCGACAGGGGAAGAAAAACTGTTTTTT. The chain carries TRBV10-3 and TRBJ1-4; 8 bases agree with TRBD1. Germline V gene lookup returns CDR1 ENHRY and CDR2 SYGVKD. CDR3 length: 14 amino acids. V lost 0 bases, J lost 8 bases, and 2 bases stayed unmatched.

The V and J genes are TRBV4-1 and TRBJ2-3, with D possibly matching TRBD2 (5 bases). V shed 6 bases and J shed 3 bases, with 13 bases lying between them. The CDR3 extends over 14 amino acids. Germline V gives CDR1 MGHRA, CDR2 YSYEKL. The CDR3 sequence is CASSLAGTTDTQYF. In nucleotides, the CDR3 is TGCGCCAGCAGTCTAGCAGGAACTACAGATACGCAGTATTTT.